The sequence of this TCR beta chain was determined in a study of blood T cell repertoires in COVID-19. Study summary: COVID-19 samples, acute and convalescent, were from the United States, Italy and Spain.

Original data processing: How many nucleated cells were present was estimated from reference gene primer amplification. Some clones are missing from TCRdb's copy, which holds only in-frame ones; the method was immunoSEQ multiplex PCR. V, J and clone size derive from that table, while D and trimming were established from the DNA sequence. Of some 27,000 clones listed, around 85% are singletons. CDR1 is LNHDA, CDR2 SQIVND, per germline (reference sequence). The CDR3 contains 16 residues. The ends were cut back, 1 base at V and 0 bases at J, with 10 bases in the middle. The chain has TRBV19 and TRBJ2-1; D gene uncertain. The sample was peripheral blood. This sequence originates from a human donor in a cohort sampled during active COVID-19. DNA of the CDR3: TGTGCCAGTAGTATAGCGAGGTTGGGCTCCTACAATGAGCAGTTCTTC. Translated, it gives CASSIARLGSYNEQFF.